The 7 T cell receptor beta chains in this list originate from one sample, sequenced in a study of shared clonotypes between healthy human individuals. TCRdb keeps only in-frame clones here, not all; method: immunoSEQ multiplex PCR. This sample has roughly 2.6 million clones, with roughly nine tenths found just once. The sequenced sample consisted of naive CD4+ T cells sorted from blood. Regarding subset: CD45RA+ positively selected. The source of these receptors is a man younger than 35 in good health.

The chain employs TRBV10-3 and TRBJ1-5; a possible D gene is TRBD1 (5 bases). Trimming removed 0 bases at V and 0 bases at J, with 9 bases between. Germline V gene sequence: CDR1 ENHRY, CDR2 SYGVKD. This CDR3 contains 16 residues. The DNA for the CDR3 is TGTGCCATCAGTGAGTCGGGGGGGGATAGCAATCAGCCCCAGCATTTT. Encoded protein: CAISESGGDSNQPQHF.

The chain is built from TRBV28 and TRBJ1-2, with D unclear. CDR3 length: 14 amino acids. Germline CDR1 and CDR2: MDHEN and SYDVKM. V was trimmed by 7 bases and J by 0 bases, leaving 12 bases between them. The CDR3 spells CASTPYPANYGYTF. For the CDR3, the DNA is TGTGCCAGCACCCCTTACCCTGCTAACTATGGCTACACCTTC.

The chain couples TRBV19 to TRBJ2-6; D ambiguous. This CDR3 has 18 amino acids. Germline V gene data show CDR1 as LNHDA and CDR2 as SQIVND (reference sequence). Trimming took 4 bases from V and 2 from J, leaving 18 bases between them. The CDR3 is CASSTTIVAEAGANVLTF. The CDR3 DNA sequence: TGTGCCAGTAGTACAACCATTGTGGCGGAAGCTGGGGCCAACGTCCTGACTTTC.

The V gene is TRBV15, the J gene TRBJ2-3; 10 bases fit TRBD2. Germline V gene lookup returns CDR1 LNHNV and CDR2 YYDKDF (reference sequence). After removal of 7 bases from V and 2 bases from J, the junction contained 6 bases not matched to a gene. The CDR3 runs to 15 residues. The CDR3 DNA sequence: TGTGCCACCACTAGCGGGGGAATCTTCACAGATACGCAGTATTTT. This codes for CATTSGGIFTDTQYF.

The genes are TRBV23-1 and TRBJ2-3; D not resolved. TRBV23-1 is assigned to the ORF class and has an uncertain function. The CDR3 has 16 residues. Between the trimmed V and J ends, which lost 7 bases and 4 bases, there was a span of 21 bases. CDR3 loop: CASTPGTICLPDTQYF. The CDR3 DNA is TGCGCCAGCACCCCGGGTACCATATGCTTGCCAGATACGCAGTATTTT.

Of note for this clone: The same CDR3 can be traced to other DNA sequences in this sample. The rearrangement uses TRBV30 and TRBJ1-4; D is perhaps TRBD1 (6 bases). Germline assignment: CDR1 GTSNPN and CDR2 SVGIG (reference sequence). CDR3 length equals 13 residues. V lost 1 base, J lost 8 bases, and 11 bases lay in between. The CDR3 DNA reads as TGTGCCTGGAGTGGGGGGGCCAGAGAAAAACTGTTTTTT. Translated, it gives CAWSGGAREKLFF.

J is TRBJ2-3 and V is TRBV5-1; 8 nucleotides match TRBD2. V gave up 7 bases and J gave up 3 bases; unmatched junction bases: 10. Per the germline V gene, CDR1 is SGHRS and CDR2 is YFSETQ. The CDR3 has 15 residues. For the CDR3, the DNA is TGCGCCAGCCGTTTGGCCTCGGGAGGGACAGATACGCAGTATTTT. It is translated as CASRLASGGTDTQYF.